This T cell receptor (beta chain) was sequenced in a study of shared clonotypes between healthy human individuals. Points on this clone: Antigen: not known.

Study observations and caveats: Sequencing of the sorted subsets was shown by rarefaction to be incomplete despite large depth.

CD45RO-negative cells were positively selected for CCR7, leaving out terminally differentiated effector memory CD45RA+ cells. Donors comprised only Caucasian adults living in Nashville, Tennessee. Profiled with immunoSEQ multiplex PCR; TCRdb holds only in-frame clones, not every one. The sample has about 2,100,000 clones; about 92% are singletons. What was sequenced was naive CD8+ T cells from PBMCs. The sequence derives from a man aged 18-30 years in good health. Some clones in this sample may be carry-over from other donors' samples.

This CDR3 reads CASRSSTDTQYF. CDR3 nucleotides: TGTGCCAGCAGGTCAAGCACAGATACGCAGTATTTT. The chain couples TRBV7-9 to TRBJ2-3, with D unresolved. CDR3 length: 12 amino acids. Germline CDR1 and CDR2: SEHNR and FQNEAQ (reference sequence). V gave up 6 bases and J gave up 0 bases, with 4 bases separating them.